The rows below give T cell receptor beta chains drawn from one sample of a study of blood T cell repertoires in COVID-19. The method was immunoSEQ multiplex PCR; TCRdb's version includes in-frame clones alone and lacks a portion of them. Of some 450,000 clones listed, 88% are singletons. The sequenced material came from peripheral blood. These receptors all come from a woman in her 50s with COVID-19, enrolled during active disease. CDR3s include the opening cysteine and the closing phenylalanine or tryptophan. The D gene is left open where the match is weak. For some rows the clone size is stated as once, few or many, or as a class when expanded; others skip it.

j_gene	v_gene	d_gene	len	abundance	CDR3nt	CDR3aa
TRBJ2-7	TRBV5-1	TRBD2	16	NA	TGCGCCAGCAGCCCCGGAGGGTCCGTAGCGGGGTATGAGCAGTACTTC	CASSPGGSVAGYEQYF
TRBJ2-5	TRBV18	NA	13	NA	TGTGCCAGCTCACCAAACGGGAAAGAGACCCAGTACTTC	CASSPNGKETQYF
TRBJ1-5	TRBV6-5	NA	15	NA	TGTGCCAGCAGTCCTGGCAGATACCGCAATCAGCCCCAGCATTTT	CASSPGRYRNQPQHF
TRBJ1-6	TRBV9	NA	16	NA	TGTGCCAGCAGCCTCCTCGCGGAACCTTATAATTCACCCCTCCACTTT	CASSLLAEPYNSPLHF
TRBJ2-3	TRBV7-6	NA	14	NA	TGTGCCAGCAGCTCAGGTGGTCTTAGAGATACGCAGTATTTT	CASSSGGLRDTQYF
TRBJ2-7	TRBV19	TRBD1	16	once	TGTGCCAGTAGTCAAATACCGGGACAGATGTCCTACGAGCAGTACTTC	CASSQIPGQMSYEQYF
TRBJ2-3	TRBV7-9	NA	12	NA	TGTGCCAGCAGCTTACGGGTAGATACGCAGTATTTT	CASSLRVDTQYF
TRBJ1-2	TRBV19	NA	13	NA	TGTGCCAGTAGAACAACAGGGAACTATGGCTACACCTTC	CASRTTGNYGYTF
TRBJ1-5	TRBV3-1/TRBV3-2	NA	13	NA	TGTGCCAGCAGCACCCAGGGTAATCAGCCCCAGCATTTT	CASSTQGNQPQHF
TRBJ1-2	TRBV30	NA	13	NA	TGTGCCTGGACCTGGCGGGGGTTGGGTGGCTACACCTTC	CAWTWRGLGGYTF
TRBJ2-6	TRBV28	TRBD2	20	NA	TGTGCCAGCAGGATAAAGGGCGGGGGGCCTCCTTTCTCTGGGGCCAACGTCCTGACTTTC	CASRIKGGGPPFSGANVLTF
TRBJ2-3	TRBV6-5	TRBD2	13	NA	TGTGCCAGGGGACTAGCTCCCCCAGATACGCAGTATTTT	CARGLAPPDTQYF
TRBJ1-1	TRBV30	NA	12	NA	TGTGCCTGGAGTTCGGGGGGAACTGAAGCTTTCTTT	CAWSSGGTEAFF
TRBJ2-1	TRBV18	NA	18	NA	TGTGCCAGCTCCCTTAGGCGCGATTCGGGGGGCCTAGACAATGAGCAGTTCTTC	CASSLRRDSGGLDNEQFF
TRBJ1-2	TRBV5-1	NA	13	NA	TGCGCCAGCAATCTTCCCGGGCCGGGGGGCTACACCTTC	CASNLPGPGGYTF
TRBJ1-5	TRBV6-5	TRBD1	14	once	TGTGCCAGCAGACACGGACAGGGGGGACAGCCCCAGCATTTT	CASRHGQGGQPQHF
TRBJ1-3	TRBV19	TRBD1	13	NA	TGTGCCAGCGGTGTACAGGGGTTGGACACCATATATTTT	CASGVQGLDTIYF
TRBJ2-2	TRBV9	TRBD2	15	NA	TGTGCCAGCAGGGGGACCCTCCGGGGGGACGGGGAGCTGTTTTTT	CASRGTLRGDGELFF
TRBJ2-7	TRBV25-1	TRBD1	17	NA	TGTGCCAGCAGTGCCTCACCCGGGACAGGGGACTACTACGAGCAGTACTTC	CASSASPGTGDYYEQYF
TRBJ2-7	TRBV7-6	TRBD1	15	NA	TGTGCCAGCAGCTCGGCCCCCGGGACAGCCTACGAGCAGTACTTC	CASSSAPGTAYEQYF
TRBJ1-1	TRBV23-1	NA	14	NA	TGCGCCAGCAGTCAATTGTTCGGGGGAACTGAAGCTTTCTTT	CASSQLFGGTEAFF
TRBJ2-5	TRBV5-1	TRBD2	17	NA	TGCGCCAGCAGCCCCGGGACTAGCGGCTCTAACGGGGAGACCCAGTACTTC	CASSPGTSGSNGETQYF
TRBJ1-5	TRBV25-1	NA	16	NA	TGTGCCAGCAGTGAATCGGCAGGGTGGAGCAATCAGCCCCAGCATTTT	CASSESAGWSNQPQHF
TRBJ1-2	TRBV7-3	TRBD1	15	NA	TGTGCCAGCAGCTTAACTACCTCAGGGGGTTCTGGCTACACCTTC	CASSLTTSGGSGYTF
TRBJ1-4	TRBV7-8	NA	13	NA	TGTGCCAGCAGCTCGACAGGACACGAAAAACTGTTTTTT	CASSSTGHEKLFF
TRBJ1-5	TRBV6-6	NA	15	NA	TGTGCCAGCAGTTCCCAGGTCGGGGGGGCTCAGCCCCAGCATTTT	CASSSQVGGAQPQHF
TRBJ1-1	TRBV3-1/TRBV3-2	NA	14	NA	TGTGCCAGCAGCCAAGCGCCCCAGGGGACTGAAGCTTTCTTT	CASSQAPQGTEAFF
TRBJ2-3	TRBV5-1	TRBD1	15	NA	TGCGCCAGCAGCGTGGACAGGGTAGGCACAGATACGCAGTATTTT	CASSVDRVGTDTQYF
TRBJ1-5	TRBV18	TRBD1	18	NA	TGTGCCAGCTCCCCGTTTCGGACAGGGGATGGTGTGGATCAGCCCCAGCATTTT	CASSPFRTGDGVDQPQHF
TRBJ2-5	TRBV20-1	TRBD2	14	NA	TGCAGTGCTAGTCCAGCGGGGTCACAAGAGACCCAGTACTTC	CSASPAGSQETQYF
TRBJ1-2	TRBV15	TRBD1	15	once	TGTGCCACCAGCAGAGGGGGGAACCTATGGGACAGCCACACCTTC	CATSRGGNLWDSHTF